One sample yielded the 8 T cell receptor beta chains listed below, sequenced in a study of blood T cells in healthy people across ages. With a J-beta primer mix and a sample-barcoded 5' primer, a second PCR ran about 7 to 12 cycles. TCRdb re-called the 5' RACE reads with MiXCR, one entry per CDR3 protein. The table lists roughly 1,800,000 distinct CDR3 sequences, approximately 50% of them singletons, with approximately 2% in the top ten. The source material was blood. These receptors came from a woman in her forties in good health.

V gene TRBV7-9 combines with J gene TRBJ2-7; no clear D. V lost 5 bases and J 5 bases, leaving 13 bases between the germline ends. The CDR3 has 13 amino acids. CDR1 and CDR2 from the germline V gene are SEHNR and FQNEAQ (reference sequence). CDR3 in DNA: TGTGCCAGCAGCACAAGATATACCAACGAGCAGTACTTC. Translated: CASSTRYTNEQYF.

A few counts support this clonotype. This rearrangement joins TRBV5-6 to TRBJ2-1; unclear D gene. Per germline, CDR1 SGHDT and CDR2 YYEEEE. V lost 5 bases and J 7 bases, leaving 7 bases between the germline ends. CDR3 length: 11 residues. The CDR3 reads CASSVTNEQFF. CDR3 sequence (DNA): TGTGCCAGCAGTGTCACGAATGAGCAGTTCTTC.

This clonotype was seen a few times. A read error may produce the germline difference seen at one junction end. The V call is TRBV7-7, the J call TRBJ2-7; TRBD1 or TRBD2 may be the D gene (5 bases each). Germline CDR1 SSHAT, CDR2 FNYEAQ (reference sequence). The CDR3 extends over 15 amino acids. CDR3 in DNA: TGTGCTAGCAGCTTAGAATCAGGGAGCTCCTACGAGCAGTACTTC. As protein: CASSLESGSSYEQYF.

The rearrangement links TRBV28 to TRBJ1-6; D is uncertain. V shed 5 bases and J shed 7 bases, with 12 bases lying between them. The CDR3 extends over 14 amino acids. Germline-derived CDR1 and CDR2 are MDHEN and SYDVKM. CDR3 protein: CASSHRTGNSPLHF. The DNA of the CDR3 is TGTGCCAGCAGTCACCGGACCGGGAATTCACCCCTCCACTTT. Looking up the rest from reference TRBV28 and TRBJ1-6 gives the full variable domain: DVKVTQSSRYLVKRTGEKVFLECVQDMDHENMFWYRQDPGLGLRLIYFSYDVKMKEKGDIPEGYSVSREKKERFSLILESASTNQTSMYLCASSHRTGNSPLHFGNGTRLTVT.

This clonotype was seen only a few times. The chain is built from TRBV7-9 and TRBJ2-1; no reliable D call. Trimming shortened V by 3 bases and J by 4 bases, and 10 bases separated the two germline ends. Looked up from germline, CDR1 is SEHNR and CDR2 is FQNEAQ (reference sequence). This CDR3 is built from 14 residues. The CDR3 is CASSFGVPYNEQFF. The DNA of the CDR3 is TGTGCCAGCAGCTTTGGGGTCCCGTACAATGAGCAGTTCTTC.

This clonotype was counted a few times. Here the CDR3 DNA reads TGCGCCAGCAGCTTGGCCGGGAGCATTCAGTACTTC. It yields the protein CASSLAGSIQYF. The V gene is TRBV5-1, the J gene TRBJ2-4; TRBD2 is a possible D gene (6 bases). CDR1 is SGHRS, CDR2 YFSETQ, per germline. The CDR3 runs 12 residues. The V and J ends lost 0 bases and 9 bases respectively, with 7 bases between them.

The chain is built from TRBV5-1 and TRBJ1-3; 7 nucleotides agree with TRBD1. V dropped 4 bases and J dropped 0; count of bases not matched to a gene: 7. Germline CDR1 is SGHRS and CDR2 is YFSETQ. This CDR3 is built from 16 residues. DNA for the CDR3: TGCGCCAGCAGCCCCGGGACAGCCGTCTCTGGAAACACCATATATTTT. Its translation: CASSPGTAVSGNTIYF. Variable domain in full (rest from reference TRBV5-1 and TRBJ1-3): KAGVTQTPRYLIKTRGQQVTLSCSPISGHRSVSWYQQTPGQGLQFLFEYFSETQRNKGNFPGRFSGRQFSNSRSEMNVSTLELGDSALYLCASSPGTAVSGNTIYFGEGSWLTVV.

This clonotype was counted only a few times. The chain links TRBV28 to TRBJ2-5, with D possibly TRBD1 on 6 matching bases. CDR3 length: 16 amino acids. The V end was cut by 7 bases, the J end by 3 bases, with 21 bases between. CDR1 and CDR2 from the germline V gene are MDHEN and SYDVKM. CDR3 bases: TGTGCCAGCAACCCGGAGGTTACAGGGAAGGAAGAGACCCAGTACTTC. Protein: CASNPEVTGKEETQYF.